The rows below give T cell receptor beta chains drawn from one sample of a study of T cell repertoires in cytomegalovirus infection. TCRdb analysed the reads with MiXCR anew, one entry per CDR3 protein. The profile shows approximately 630,000 distinct CDR3 sequences, about 24% of them singletons. Sequences were obtained from CD8+ T cells from PBMCs. The receptors shown here come from a human donor in good health (CMV status not recorded). Some clones in this sample may be carry-over from other donors' samples. Each CDR3 is given with its conserved first and last residue. The D gene is left open where the match is weak. Only part of the rows carry a size: once, few, many, or a class if the clone is expanded.

J gene: TRBJ2-7
D gene: TRBD1
clone size: .
V gene: TRBV3-1
CDR3 protein: CASSHETGTVAYEQYF
CDR3 DNA: TGTGCCAGCAGCCATGAAACCGGGACAGTTGCCTACGAGCAGTACTTC

J gene: TRBJ1-2
D gene: .
clone size: few
V gene: TRBV7-9
CDR3 protein: CASSLVRGEDYGYTF
CDR3 DNA: TGTGCCAGCAGCTTAGTCAGGGGCGAGGACTATGGCTACACCTTC

J gene: TRBJ2-5
D gene: TRBD1
clone size: .
V gene: TRBV18
CDR3 protein: CASSPDGQGLWETQYF
CDR3 DNA: TGTGCCAGCTCACCGGACGGACAGGGGCTGTGGGAGACCCAGTACTTC

J gene: TRBJ1-2
D gene: .
clone size: few
V gene: TRBV2
CDR3 protein: CASRGSQGSNYGYTF
CDR3 DNA: TGTGCCAGCAGGGGCTCCCAGGGGAGTAACTATGGCTACACCTTC

J gene: TRBJ2-3
D gene: .
clone size: .
V gene: TRBV20-1
CDR3 protein: CSSTKASSTDTQYF
CDR3 DNA: TGCAGTTCAACTAAGGCATCTAGCACAGATACGCAGTATTTT

J gene: TRBJ2-2
D gene: .
clone size: .
V gene: TRBV10-2
CDR3 protein: CAVGQLNTGELFF
CDR3 DNA: TGCGCCGTGGGACAACTGAACACCGGGGAGCTGTTTTTT

J gene: TRBJ1-1
D gene: TRBD1
clone size: .
V gene: TRBV6-2/TRBV6-3
CDR3 protein: CASSWAPGQGDTEAFF
CDR3 DNA: TGTGCCAGCAGTTGGGCCCCGGGACAGGGAGACACTGAAGCTTTCTTT

J gene: TRBJ2-3
D gene: TRBD2
clone size: few
V gene: TRBV4-2
CDR3 protein: CASSQEGLAGADTQYF
CDR3 DNA: TGTGCCAGCAGCCAAGAGGGGCTAGCGGGGGCAGATACGCAGTATTTT

J gene: TRBJ1-1
D gene: .
clone size: few
V gene: TRBV29-1
CDR3 protein: CSAPMGDRSWAFF
CDR3 DNA: TGCAGCGCTCCCATGGGGGACCGGTCCTGGGCTTTCTTT

J gene: TRBJ2-1
D gene: .
clone size: many
V gene: TRBV7-2
CDR3 protein: CASKSGNEQFF
CDR3 DNA: TGTGCCAGCAAATCAGGAAATGAGCAGTTCTTC

J gene: TRBJ2-3
D gene: TRBD1
clone size: .
V gene: TRBV29-1
CDR3 protein: CTFWTGQRTDTQYF
CDR3 DNA: TGCACCTTTTGGACAGGTCAGCGCACAGATACGCAGTATTTT

J gene: TRBJ2-1
D gene: .
clone size: many
V gene: TRBV7-8
CDR3 protein: CASRTRGGGDNEQFF
CDR3 DNA: TGTGCCAGCAGGACACGGGGAGGCGGGGACAATGAGCAGTTCTTC

J gene: TRBJ1-4
D gene: .
clone size: many
V gene: TRBV7-6
CDR3 protein: CASSPHKGIGEKLFF
CDR3 DNA: TGTGCCAGCAGCCCTCATAAGGGGATTGGCGAAAAACTGTTTTTT

J gene: TRBJ1-6
D gene: .
clone size: .
V gene: TRBV6-2/TRBV6-3
CDR3 protein: CASSYSGHRSSYNSPLHF
CDR3 DNA: TGTGCCAGCAGTTACTCGGGACACCGGAGCTCCTATAATTCACCCCTCCACTTT

J gene: TRBJ1-5
D gene: TRBD1
clone size: .
V gene: TRBV28
CDR3 protein: CASSLKRGTGSLNQPQHF
CDR3 DNA: TGTGCCAGCAGTTTAAAGCGCGGGACAGGGTCCCTCAATCAGCCCCAGCATTTT

J gene: TRBJ2-3
D gene: .
clone size: many
V gene: TRBV7-2
CDR3 protein: CASSLAGGPTDTQYF
CDR3 DNA: TGTGCCAGCAGCTTAGCGGGGGGGCCAACAGATACGCAGTATTTT

J gene: TRBJ1-2
D gene: .
clone size: many
V gene: TRBV7-6
CDR3 protein: CASSLAERLLDYGYTF
CDR3 DNA: TGTGCCAGCAGCTTAGCGGAACGCCTTCTAGACTATGGCTACACCTTC

J gene: TRBJ2-3
D gene: .
clone size: .
V gene: TRBV2
CDR3 protein: CAMAKGTDTQYF
CDR3 DNA: TGTGCCATGGCGAAAGGCACAGATACGCAGTATTTT

J gene: TRBJ2-2
D gene: .
clone size: many
V gene: TRBV25-1
CDR3 protein: CASSEGVTGELFF
CDR3 DNA: TGTGCCAGCAGTGAAGGGGTGACCGGGGAGCTGTTTTTT

J gene: TRBJ2-1
D gene: TRBD1
clone size: .
V gene: TRBV7-9
CDR3 protein: CASSPRGQYNEQFF
CDR3 DNA: TGTGCCAGCAGCCCAAGGGGGCAGTACAATGAGCAGTTCTTC

J gene: TRBJ2-1
D gene: .
clone size: many
V gene: TRBV7-9
CDR3 protein: CASTLQGAYNEQFF
CDR3 DNA: TGTGCCAGCACCCTACAGGGAGCCTACAATGAGCAGTTCTTC

J gene: TRBJ2-1
D gene: .
clone size: many
V gene: TRBV7-9
CDR3 protein: CASSLAGGRTYNEQFF
CDR3 DNA: TGTGCCAGCAGCTTAGCGGGGGGGCGTACCTACAATGAGCAGTTCTTC

J gene: TRBJ1-2
D gene: TRBD1
clone size: .
V gene: TRBV27
CDR3 protein: CASTTGQGDYGYTF
CDR3 DNA: TGTGCCAGCACCACAGGACAGGGGGACTATGGCTACACCTTC

J gene: TRBJ2-1
D gene: .
clone size: .
V gene: TRBV14
CDR3 protein: CASRPSNRSYNEQFF
CDR3 DNA: TGTGCCAGCAGGCCTAGCAACCGCTCCTACAATGAGCAGTTCTTC

J gene: TRBJ1-5
D gene: .
clone size: .
V gene: TRBV28
CDR3 protein: CASSLVGGGSNQPQHF
CDR3 DNA: TGTGCCAGCAGTTTAGTAGGGGGTGGTAGCAATCAGCCCCAGCATTTT

J gene: TRBJ1-2
D gene: TRBD1
clone size: few
V gene: TRBV7-8
CDR3 protein: CASSRKGALYGYTF
CDR3 DNA: TGTGCCAGCAGCAGAAAGGGGGCCCTCTATGGCTACACCTTC

J gene: TRBJ1-2
D gene: .
clone size: few
V gene: TRBV6-1
CDR3 protein: CASSSDRNRGYTF
CDR3 DNA: TGTGCCAGCAGTAGCGACAGGAACCGCGGCTACACCTTC

J gene: TRBJ1-2
D gene: TRBD1
clone size: many
V gene: TRBV20-1
CDR3 protein: CSASDWTGWGYTF
CDR3 DNA: TGCAGTGCTAGTGACTGGACAGGGTGGGGCTACACCTTC

J gene: TRBJ2-1
D gene: .
clone size: few
V gene: TRBV4-1
CDR3 protein: CASSQDDPYNEQFF
CDR3 DNA: TGCGCCAGCAGCCAAGATGATCCCTACAATGAGCAGTTCTTC

J gene: TRBJ2-7
D gene: .
clone size: many
V gene: TRBV7-9
CDR3 protein: CASSSNTGSLGAYEQYF
CDR3 DNA: TGTGCCAGCAGCTCAAATACAGGTTCGCTGGGAGCCTACGAGCAGTACTTC

J gene: TRBJ2-6
D gene: .
clone size: many
V gene: TRBV4-2
CDR3 protein: CASSQDVSSPGSGANVLTF
CDR3 DNA: TGTGCCAGCAGCCAAGATGTGTCCAGCCCGGGCTCTGGGGCCAACGTCCTGACTTTC

J gene: TRBJ2-6
D gene: .
clone size: few
V gene: TRBV29-1
CDR3 protein: CSVAGESGANVLTF
CDR3 DNA: TGCAGCGTTGCCGGGGAGTCTGGGGCCAACGTCCTGACTTTC

J gene: TRBJ2-1
D gene: .
clone size: .
V gene: TRBV18
CDR3 protein: CASSPLIGRGSERWASDEQFF
CDR3 DNA: TGTGCCAGCTCACCCCTGATAGGGCGGGGATCTGAAAGGTGGGCCAGCGATGAGCAGTTCTTC

J gene: TRBJ1-1
D gene: .
clone size: .
V gene: TRBV6-2/TRBV6-3
CDR3 protein: CASSYGGGQAAFF
CDR3 DNA: TGTGCCAGCAGTTACGGGGGAGGACAAGCAGCTTTCTTT

J gene: TRBJ2-1
D gene: .
clone size: .
V gene: TRBV29-1
CDR3 protein: CSVEAPVMGASYNEQFF
CDR3 DNA: TGCAGCGTTGAGGCCCCTGTGATGGGTGCCTCCTACAATGAGCAGTTCTTC

J gene: TRBJ2-1
D gene: .
clone size: few
V gene: TRBV28
CDR3 protein: CASSLSPDAEQFF
CDR3 DNA: TGTGCCAGCAGTTTAAGTCCAGACGCAGAGCAGTTCTTC

J gene: TRBJ1-1
D gene: TRBD1
clone size: few
V gene: TRBV5-1
CDR3 protein: CASSSDRTGGVNTEAFF
CDR3 DNA: TGCGCCAGCAGCTCAGATCGGACAGGGGGGGTGAACACTGAAGCTTTCTTT

J gene: TRBJ2-1
D gene: TRBD2
clone size: .
V gene: TRBV12-3/TRBV12-4
CDR3 protein: CASSLASGDGQFF
CDR3 DNA: TGTGCCAGCAGTCTCGCTAGCGGGGATGGGCAGTTCTTC

J gene: TRBJ2-7
D gene: .
clone size: few
V gene: TRBV10-3
CDR3 protein: CAISGTVSYEQYF
CDR3 DNA: TGTGCCATCAGTGGGACAGTTTCCTACGAGCAGTACTTC

J gene: TRBJ2-3
D gene: TRBD2
clone size: few
V gene: TRBV5-1
CDR3 protein: CASSFFPGTSGSTDTQYF
CDR3 DNA: TGCGCCAGCAGCTTCTTCCCCGGGACTAGCGGGTCCACAGATACGCAGTATTTT

J gene: TRBJ2-7
D gene: .
clone size: .
V gene: TRBV20-1
CDR3 protein: CSAGGGSGSYEQYF
CDR3 DNA: TGCAGTGCCGGAGGGGGGAGTGGCTCCTACGAGCAGTACTTC

J gene: TRBJ2-1
D gene: TRBD1
clone size: .
V gene: TRBV28
CDR3 protein: CASSWGQVQFF
CDR3 DNA: TGTGCCAGCAGTTGGGGACAGGTTCAGTTCTTC

J gene: TRBJ2-2
D gene: TRBD2
clone size: .
V gene: TRBV28
CDR3 protein: CASTHREGSGGTGELFF
CDR3 DNA: TGTGCCAGCACCCATCGTGAGGGTAGCGGGGGGACCGGGGAGCTGTTTTTT